The rows below give T cell receptor beta chains drawn from one sample of a study of blood T cell repertoires in COVID-19. Profiled with immunoSEQ multiplex PCR; TCRdb holds only in-frame clones, not every one. Seen here are 220,000 or so clones, approximately 81% observed once, and the top ten hold 2.9%. The sample taken for sequencing was peripheral blood. All receptors come from a man aged 45-65 years who had recovered from COVID-19. The CDR3 runs from the conserved cysteine through the conserved F or W. D genes are given only for firm matches. The listing skips clone size in some rows; elsewhere it reads once, few, many or a size class.

TRBV7-9	few	TRBJ1-2	TRBD1	TGTGCCAGCAGCGACCGGGACAGATCAATAGCTAACTATGGCTACACCTTC	CASSDRDRSIANYGYTF
TRBV18	.	TRBJ2-7	.	TGTGCCAGCTCACCGTATCCCTCCTACGAGCAGTACTTC	CASSPYPSYEQYF
TRBV6-5	.	TRBJ2-1	.	TGTGCCAGCAGTTACTCGAGGTATTTGGCGGGGACGTTCTTC	CASSYSRYLAGTFF
TRBV6-1	.	TRBJ2-7	TRBD1	TGTGCCAGCAGTGAACGGACAGGCCTACCCTACGAGCAGTACTTC	CASSERTGLPYEQYF
TRBV18	.	TRBJ1-3	.	TGTGCCAGCTCACCACCATCTAACTCTGGAAACACCATATATTTT	CASSPPSNSGNTIYF
TRBV15	.	TRBJ1-1	TRBD1	TGTGCCACCAGCACTCAGGGGGCGTTCGCTGAAGCTTTCTTT	CATSTQGAFAEAFF
TRBV5-1	.	TRBJ2-6	.	TGCGCCAGCAGCCCCGGGACATTCTCTGGGGCCAACGTCCTGACTTTC	CASSPGTFSGANVLTF
TRBV27	once	TRBJ2-2	TRBD1	TGTGCCAGCAGTTCCCTCACGGGACAGAGGAACACCGGGGAGCTGTTTTTT	CASSSLTGQRNTGELFF
TRBV28	.	TRBJ2-7	.	TGTGCCAGCAGACCTACCGGGACAAACTCCTACGAGCAGTACTTC	CASRPTGTNSYEQYF
TRBV28	.	TRBJ1-2	.	TGTGCCAGCAGCAGAGGCCCCAAGTTCTATGGCTACACCTTC	CASSRGPKFYGYTF
TRBV28	.	TRBJ2-3	.	TGTGCCAGCAGTTTACCCCCTACCGATACGCAGTATTTT	CASSLPPTDTQYF
TRBV28	.	TRBJ2-5	TRBD2	TGTGCCAGCAGTTTACGCGGGGGGCAGGAGACCCAGTACTTC	CASSLRGGQETQYF
TRBV11-2	.	TRBJ1-1	TRBD1	TGTGCCAGCAGCTTAGTTCAGGGGGTGAACACTGAAGCTTTCTTT	CASSLVQGVNTEAFF
TRBV3-1/TRBV3-2	.	TRBJ2-7	TRBD1	TGTGCCAGCAGCCCCGGACAGGGTTCCTACGAGCAGTACTTC	CASSPGQGSYEQYF
TRBV2	.	TRBJ2-1	TRBD2	TGTGCCAGCAGCGCTCTAATAGCGGGAGGGACCAATGAGCAGTTCTTC	CASSALIAGGTNEQFF
TRBV4-1	.	TRBJ2-1	TRBD2	TGCGCCAGCAGCTTCCAAGCCGGACAGCGGGGGAATGAGCAGTTCTTC	CASSFQAGQRGNEQFF
TRBV14	few	TRBJ2-3	.	TGTGCCAGCAGCCAACCAGGGTTGGGCACAGATACGCAGTATTTT	CASSQPGLGTDTQYF
TRBV5-1	.	TRBJ2-5	.	TGCGCCAGCAGCTTGTTAGGGGCCGCGATAGAGACCCAGTACTTC	CASSLLGAAIETQYF
TRBV7-2	.	TRBJ2-1	TRBD2	TGTGCCAGCAGACCATTGGGGGAGGGACTCGGCAATGAGCAGTTCTTC	CASRPLGEGLGNEQFF
TRBV7-6	.	TRBJ2-5	TRBD2	TGTGCCAGCAGCTTAAAACCGGGGGGACTAGCGGGAGTTGGAGAGACCCAGTACTTC	CASSLKPGGLAGVGETQYF
TRBV7-2	once	TRBJ1-2	.	TGTGCCAGCAGCTTAGCGACGACAGTATCCTATGGCTACACCTTC	CASSLATTVSYGYTF
TRBV7-9	.	TRBJ2-7	TRBD2	TGTGCCAGCAGCACACATAGCGGGAGCTCCTACGAGCAGTACTTC	CASSTHSGSSYEQYF
TRBV21-1	.	TRBJ2-3	.	TGTGCCAGCAGCAAAGGCGGGAGAGCCGAAAGCACAGATACGCAGTATTTT	CASSKGGRAESTDTQYF
TRBV28	.	TRBJ1-1	.	TGTGCCAGCATTCAGGGAGGTGGAACTGAAGCTTTCTTT	CASIQGGGTEAFF